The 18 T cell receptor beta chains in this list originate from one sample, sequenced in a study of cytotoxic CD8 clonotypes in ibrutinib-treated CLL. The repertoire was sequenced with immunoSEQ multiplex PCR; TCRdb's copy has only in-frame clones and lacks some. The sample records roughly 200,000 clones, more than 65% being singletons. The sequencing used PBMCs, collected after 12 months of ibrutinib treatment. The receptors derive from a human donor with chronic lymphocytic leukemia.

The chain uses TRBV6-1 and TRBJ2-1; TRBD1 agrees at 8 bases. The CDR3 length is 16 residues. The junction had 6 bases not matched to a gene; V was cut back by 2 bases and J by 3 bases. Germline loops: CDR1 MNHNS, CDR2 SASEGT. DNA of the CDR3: TGTGCCAGCAGTGAAATTTTGACAGGGGTCTACAATGAGCAGTTCTTC. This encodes CASSEILTGVYNEQFF.

DNA of the CDR3: TGTGCCAGCAGAGGATACGGACAGGGCTGGGGCTACACCTTC. Translating gives CASRGYGQGWGYTF. The chain combines TRBV7-3 with TRBJ1-2, with 8 bases that match TRBD1. Germline CDR1 is SGHTA and CDR2 is FQGTGA. Trimming took 6 bases from V and 8 from J; bases not matched to a gene: 11. This CDR3 comprises 14 residues.

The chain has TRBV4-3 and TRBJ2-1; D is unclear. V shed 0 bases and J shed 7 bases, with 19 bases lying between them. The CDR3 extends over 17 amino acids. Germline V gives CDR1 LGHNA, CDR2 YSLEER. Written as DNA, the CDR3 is TGCGCCAGCAGCCAAGATCTGGGGAAACCTCCTATGAATGAGCAGTTCTTC. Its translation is CASSQDLGKPPMNEQFF.

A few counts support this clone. This CDR3 is CASSPPGAETQYF. Written as DNA, the CDR3 is TGTGCCAGCAGCCCCCCGGGAGCCGAGACCCAGTACTTC. This chain joins TRBV5-6 and TRBJ2-5; a possible D gene is TRBD2 (6 bases). This CDR3 has 13 amino acids. V lost 4 bases and J 5 bases, leaving 12 bases between the germline ends. The germline CDR1 and CDR2 sequences are SGHDT and YYEEEE.

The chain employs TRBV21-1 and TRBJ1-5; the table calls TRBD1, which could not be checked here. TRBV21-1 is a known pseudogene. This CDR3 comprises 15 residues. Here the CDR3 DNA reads TGTGCCAGCGACCTGAGGGGGAGAGGAAATCAGCCCCAGCATTTT. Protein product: CASDLRGRGNQPQHF.

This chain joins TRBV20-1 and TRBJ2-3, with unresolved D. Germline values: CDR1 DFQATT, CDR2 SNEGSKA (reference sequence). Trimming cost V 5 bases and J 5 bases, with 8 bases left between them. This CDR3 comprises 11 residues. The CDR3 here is CSAPELDTQYF. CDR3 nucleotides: TGCAGTGCTCCTGAACTAGATACGCAGTATTTT.

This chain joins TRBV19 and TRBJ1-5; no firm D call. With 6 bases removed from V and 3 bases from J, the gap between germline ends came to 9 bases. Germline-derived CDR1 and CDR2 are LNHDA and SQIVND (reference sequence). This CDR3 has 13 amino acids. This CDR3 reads CASSPSDNQPQHF. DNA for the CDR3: TGTGCCAGTAGCCCGAGTGACAATCAGCCCCAGCATTTT.

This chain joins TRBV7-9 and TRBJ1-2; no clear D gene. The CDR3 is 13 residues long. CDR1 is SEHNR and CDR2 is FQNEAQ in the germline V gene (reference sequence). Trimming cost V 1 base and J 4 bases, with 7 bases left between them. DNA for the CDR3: TGTGCCAGCAGCTTAGGCAGGTTCTATGGCTACACCTTC. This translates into CASSLGRFYGYTF.

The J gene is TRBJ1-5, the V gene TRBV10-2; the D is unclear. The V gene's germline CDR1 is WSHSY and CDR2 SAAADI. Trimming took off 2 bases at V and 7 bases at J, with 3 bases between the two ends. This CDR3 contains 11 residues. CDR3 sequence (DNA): TGCGCCAGCAGTGAGGGACAGCCCCAGCATTTT. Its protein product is CASSEGQPQHF.

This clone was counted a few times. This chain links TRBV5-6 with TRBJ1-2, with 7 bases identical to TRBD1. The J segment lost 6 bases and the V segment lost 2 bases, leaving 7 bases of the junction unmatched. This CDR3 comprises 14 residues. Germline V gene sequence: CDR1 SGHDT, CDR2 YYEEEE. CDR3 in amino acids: CASSFSDRAHGYTF. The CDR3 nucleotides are TGTGCCAGCAGCTTCTCCGACAGGGCCCATGGCTACACCTTC.

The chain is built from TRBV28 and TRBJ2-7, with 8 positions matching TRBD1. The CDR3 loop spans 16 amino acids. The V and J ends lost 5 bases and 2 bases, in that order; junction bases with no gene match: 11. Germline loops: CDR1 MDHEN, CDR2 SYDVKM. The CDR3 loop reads CASSSPSGTGPYEQYF. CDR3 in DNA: TGTGCCAGCAGTAGTCCTTCCGGGACAGGCCCCTACGAGCAGTACTTC.

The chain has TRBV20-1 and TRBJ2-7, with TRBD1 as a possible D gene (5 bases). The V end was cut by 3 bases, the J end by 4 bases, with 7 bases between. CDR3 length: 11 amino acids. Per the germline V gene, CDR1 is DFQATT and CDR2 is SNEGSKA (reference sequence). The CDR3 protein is CSASRGYEQYF. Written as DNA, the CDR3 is TGCAGTGCTAGTAGGGGTTACGAGCAGTACTTC.

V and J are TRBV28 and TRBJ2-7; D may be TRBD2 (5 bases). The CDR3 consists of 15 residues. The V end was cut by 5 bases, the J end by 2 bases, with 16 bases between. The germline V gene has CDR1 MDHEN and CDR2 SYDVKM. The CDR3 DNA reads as TGTGCCAGCAGTCTCCTTCAAGGACTTCCCTACGAGCAGTACTTC. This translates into CASSLLQGLPYEQYF. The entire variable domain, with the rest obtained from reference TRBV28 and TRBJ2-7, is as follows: DVKVTQSSRYLVKRTGEKVFLECVQDMDHENMFWYRQDPGLGLRLIYFSYDVKMKEKGDIPEGYSVSREKKERFSLILESASTNQTSMYLCASSLLQGLPYEQYFGPGTRLTVT.

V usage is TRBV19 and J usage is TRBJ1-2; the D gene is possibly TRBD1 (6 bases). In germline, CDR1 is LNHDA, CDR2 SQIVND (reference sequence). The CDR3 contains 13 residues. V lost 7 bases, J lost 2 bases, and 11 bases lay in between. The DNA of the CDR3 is TGTGCCAGTAACACCGGGACAAACTATGGCTACACCTTC. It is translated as CASNTGTNYGYTF.

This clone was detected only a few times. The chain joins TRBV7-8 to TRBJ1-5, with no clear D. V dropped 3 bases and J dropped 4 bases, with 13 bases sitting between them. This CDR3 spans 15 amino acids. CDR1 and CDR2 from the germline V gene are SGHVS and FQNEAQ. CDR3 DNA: TGTGCCAGCAGCTTCGCGGCAGGTCAAAATCAGCCCCAGCATTTT. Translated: CASSFAAGQNQPQHF.

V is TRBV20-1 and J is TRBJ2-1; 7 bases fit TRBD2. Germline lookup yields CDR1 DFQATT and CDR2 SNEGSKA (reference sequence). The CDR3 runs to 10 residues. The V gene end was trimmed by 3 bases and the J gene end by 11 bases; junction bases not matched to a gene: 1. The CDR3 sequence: CSARGLKQFF. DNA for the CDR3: TGCAGTGCTAGGGGACTAAAGCAGTTCTTC.

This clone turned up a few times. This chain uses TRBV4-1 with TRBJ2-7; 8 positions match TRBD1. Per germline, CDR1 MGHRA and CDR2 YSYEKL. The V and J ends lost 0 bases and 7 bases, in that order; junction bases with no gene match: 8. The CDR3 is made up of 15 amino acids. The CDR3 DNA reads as TGCGCCAGCAGCCAAGAGACCAGGGGGCCTCAGGAGCAGTACTTC. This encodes CASSQETRGPQEQYF.

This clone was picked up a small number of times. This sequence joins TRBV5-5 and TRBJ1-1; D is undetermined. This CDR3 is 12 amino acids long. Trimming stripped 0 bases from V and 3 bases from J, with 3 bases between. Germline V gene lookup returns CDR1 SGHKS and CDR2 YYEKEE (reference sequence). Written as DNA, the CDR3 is TGTGCCAGCAGCTTGGCCTACACTGAAGCTTTCTTT. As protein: CASSLAYTEAFF. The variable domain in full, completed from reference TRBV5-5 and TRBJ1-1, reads DAGVTQSPTHLIKTRGQQVTLRCSPISGHKSVSWYQQVLGQGPQFIFQYYEKEERGRGNFPDRFSARQFPNYSSELNVNALLLGDSALYLCASSLAYTEAFFGQGTRLTVV.